Listed below are T cell receptor beta chains from one sample, sequenced in a study of monozygotic twins with inflammatory bowel disease. TCRdb reprocessed the 5' RACE reads and keeps a single row for each CDR3 protein, giving no DNA. The sample has around 200,000 distinct CDR3 sequences, and its top ten clones hold roughly 1.5%. The specimen sequenced was blood. The origin of the receptors is a human donor with ulcerative colitis or Crohn's disease, or a healthy co-twin of an affected twin (not recorded which). Each CDR3 is given with its conserved first and last residue.

TRBJ2-1 | 14 | TRBV4-1 | CASSREKHRGEQFF
TRBJ1-1 | 13 | TRBV7-2 | CASSFKMNTEAFF
TRBJ2-2 | 12 | TRBV5-6 | CASSRPTGELFF
TRBJ1-6 | 14 | TRBV25-1 | CASSARDVNSPLHF
TRBJ2-1 | 17 | TRBV7-2 | CASSLGGHSETYNEQFF
TRBJ2-3 | 17 | TRBV3-1 | CASSLGLAGTKTDTQYF
TRBJ2-2 | 13 | TRBV7-6 | CASSLVLTGELFF
TRBJ1-6 | 13 | TRBV6-5 | CASRSQGFEPLHF
TRBJ1-1 | 14 | TRBV5-4 | CASSLDSQNTEAFF
TRBJ1-2 | 16 | TRBV4-1 | CASSHPRDGANYGYTF
TRBJ1-1 | 13 | TRBV12-3/TRBV12-4 | CASSLERPAEAFF